This TCR beta chain was identified in a study of cytomegalovirus exposure and HLA in healthy donors (dated by TCRdb to 2016 to 2017). Some background on the complete study: According to an earlier analysis of a few hundred of the donors, some 180 million T cells yielded 120 million or so unique TCR beta sequences and 276 Gb of sequence data. Genome-wide SNP genotypes for about 65% of the 666 donors were used in a later genetic analysis, which treated that subset as a discovery cohort. About five DR-DQ haplotypes were treated as single units for association and clustering because of strong linkage in the cohort. Donor age, sex, ethnicity and CMV serostatus were collected together with the repertoire data. To study patterns of TCR occurrence, a later analysis re-analyzed previously published TCR beta repertoires from just over 650 donors and added high-resolution HLA genotyping. HLA typing included class I and class II loci at four-digit resolution. On average, about 240,000 unique TCR beta nucleotide sequences were sequenced per donor among some 420 genotyped donors of the cohort, with roughly 18% of those sequences being non-productive. The study aimed to test whether cataloging public T cell receptors could reveal signatures of past pathogen exposure. Besides the first cohort of 666 subjects, a separate validation cohort made up of around 120 different subjects was used. To decide whether each TCR beta V gene segment behaved as functional or pseudogenic, an earlier analysis of some 600 of the donors relied on high-throughput TCR beta sequencing. Roughly 290 gigabases of sequencing data and about 92 million unique TCR sequences made up an early release that covered under 750 HLA-typed donors. In the later analysis, no new phenotypic data were used to find candidate immune exposures; instead, reliance was placed on TCR beta sequences and their occurrence across donors. Of the roughly 420 genotyped donors, 70% to 90% were placed in the genetic ancestry cluster associated with self-reported Caucasian donors. High-throughput TCR immunosequencing, statistical association of individual TCRs with disease status, and machine learning were combined to predict cytomegalovirus infection status. Every discovery cohort repertoire had been produced on one sequencing platform. The number of typed donors differed by locus: 629-630 for A, B, C, DRB1 and DQB1; 500 to 550 for DQA1; roughly 600 for DPA1; and some 450 for DPB1. The T cell repertoires of some 670 subjects were profiled by immunosequencing and related to cytomegalovirus serostatus. Summary of the overall study and its limitations: Some IMGT-functional V segments, including TRBV6-2 and TRBV6-3, could not be told apart with the 87-base-pair reads, so those segments were excluded. Sequencing depth was assumed to be roughly uniform across donors in the presence/absence analyses, though that assumption may not hold. Because HLA typing was unavailable for some donors at each locus, only the typed subset was used in association tests. A group of highly shared sequence variants was considered likely to be a technical artifact of the sequencing pipeline. For the cohort, immune exposure information was limited to CMV serostatus. Correlated functional status among segregating V segments might be attributable to linkage disequilibrium, but an unknown experimental factor could not be ruled out. A few of the identified cytomegalovirus-associated TCR beta chains were confirmed in vitro to be specific for cytomegalovirus antigens. Most TCR sequences were observed very rarely across donors, whereas some public TCRs were present in many individuals. A later analysis associated 16,951 TCR beta sequences with specific HLA alleles at a false discovery rate of 0.05. A later analysis found that HLA-associated TCR beta chains were more clonally expanded and had lower generation probabilities than equally common non-associated chains. Most CMV-associated TCR beta chains appeared to be HLA-restricted in a later analysis, and the HLA associations seemed to be driven largely by CMV exposure. Several of the top co-occurrence clusters appeared to be linked to parvovirus B19, influenza, CMV and Epstein-Barr virus, according to a later analysis. The classifier was reported to diagnose cytomegalovirus status with high specificity and sensitivity in both the original cohort and the validation cohort. Because counts were too low, under 20 rarely observed V segments, including chromosome 9 orphons, were left out of the earlier analysis of over 550 of the donors. This cohort had only TCR beta chains sequenced, and the lack of alpha or paired-chain data limited which features could be detected. A total of about 180 TCR beta chains were listed by the study as associated with cytomegalovirus. The authors suggested that the approach could potentially be generalized to other disease states and immunological phenotypes. A later genetic analysis reported fewer N-insertions in productive TCRs among donors in an Asian-associated ancestry cluster than the approximately 670-donor mean. In a later analysis, the rate of TCR association differed among HLA loci, with DRB1 alleles having the most associated TCRs and HLA-C alleles having the fewest. A further reported finding was that TCR beta sequences accurately predicted the HLA-A and HLA-B alleles for most subjects in the first cohort. In an earlier analysis of fewer than 750 of the donors, most TCR beta V segments were observed in productive rearrangements about 90% or about 30% of the time, broadly matching IMGT annotations. When HLA alleles, especially DR and DQ, strongly co-occurred, TCR associations were difficult to assign to individual alleles. In a later genetic analysis, a missense DCLRE1C variant was associated with V-gene and J-gene trimming of TCR beta chains, and the association was replicated in an independent cohort.

Regarding this clone: Its antigen remains undetermined. Base qualities are missing; no much larger clone stands one base away.

Its CDR3 holds 16 amino acids, cysteine through phenylalanine. CDR3 DNA only is kept here, 48 bases in frame from base 1. Per the germline V gene, MGHRA is the CDR1 and YSYEKL is the CDR2. Trimming removed 4 bases from V and 4 bases from J, leaving 19 bases between the germline ends. The library relied on the immunoSEQ multiplex PCR assay. For the multiplex PCR, a mixture combining 60 forward primers for TCR Vbeta segments and 13 reverse primers for TCR Jbeta segments was used. The CDR3 region of rearranged TCR beta genes was amplified from genomic DNA with a multiplex PCR assay. The amplified TCR beta libraries were sequenced on the Illumina HiSeq System as 87-base-pair reads. From the authors' description of their analysis: A later analysis counted tens of millions of unique TCR beta chains across the 600 to 850 repertoires, and some 11 million of these chains were shared by at least two donors. Raw reads were error-corrected and collapsed into unique sequences with a nearest-neighbor algorithm that merged closely related sequences to remove PCR and sequencing errors. CDR3 sequences were aligned to IMGT reference sequences to assign V, D and J gene segments. For a sequence to be retained, a match of at least six nucleotides to both a V gene segment and a J gene segment was required. Rearrangements were classified as productive when the CDR3 lacked stop codons and remained in frame with V and J, and all other rearrangements were classified as non-productive. Following IMGT convention, CDR3 was defined as the stretch from the second conserved V-encoded cysteine up to the conserved J-encoded phenylalanine. Sequences without an unambiguous match to a single V gene segment were excluded from the earlier analysis of about 600 of the donors. An earlier analysis of 587 of the donors called V segments functional above 56.7% productive rearrangements and segregating when the between-donor standard deviation exceeded 5%. A statistical classification framework was built to diagnose cytomegalovirus status from the catalog of TCR beta chain sequences. A later analysis assigned V and J genes by comparing TCR nucleotide sequences with IMGT/GENE-DB human TR gene sequences. The TCRdist pipeline was used in a later analysis to assign CDR3 sequences and most-parsimonious VDJ recombination scenarios. In a later analysis, each TCR beta chain was defined by its CDR3 amino acid sequence together with its V-gene family, and reads lacking a unique V-gene family were excluded. As a way to deal with suspected cross-contamination and a sequencing artifact, a later analysis dropped roughly 600 nucleotide sequences that were highly shared and had low generation probability. For each public chain, a later analysis derived a clonal expansion index from normalized ranks of inferred template counts within each repertoire. Generation probabilities in a later analysis came from a VDJ recombination model fitted to out-of-frame rearrangements, and those results were checked against IGoR. Hypergeometric tests were used in a later analysis to score TCR-TCR, TCR-HLA and TCR-CMV co-occurrence, with a repertoire-size bias correction applied to the TCR pairs. A later analysis estimated false discovery rates by permuting HLA or CMV assignments 20 times. In a later analysis, co-occurring TCRs were grouped with DBSCAN, and TCRdist sequence similarity was added when clustering was performed within HLA-allele-positive subsets. Repertoires with fewer than 30,000 or more than 120,000 public chains, plus five repertoires with anomalous nucleotide sharing, were excluded from co-occurrence clustering. Here the immuneACCESS table is served through TCRdb, limited to in-frame sequences with V and J called. Missing clones are a known gap in these copies; in checked studies unresolved V genes cover under half, and the rest lacks a known reason. Clonal size and the V and J genes are those of that table, whereas D and trimming came from the DNA. This sample holds some 150,000 clones; 9.4% were observed only once. The ten largest account for 1.8% of the sample.

The cohort was made up of approximately 700 healthy bone marrow donors. All cohort members were sampled while nominally healthy, although unrecorded immune exposures were likely present. The donor tested CMV seronegative and was one of the 352 seronegative cohort members. Each donor provided a peripheral blood sample, and peripheral blood mononuclear cells were used for TCR beta sequencing. The Qiagen DNeasy Blood Extraction Kit was used to extract genomic DNA from the blood cell samples. The sample comprised PBMCs. The chain is encoded by TRBV4-1 joined to TRBJ1-1, and TRBD1 may be the D gene, going by 6 matching bases. This TCR derives from a male donor in good health and CMV-seronegative. The encoded CDR3 is CASSPGSLRGATEAFF. The DNA sequence is given as TGCGCCAGCAGCCCCGGTTCGCTGCGGGGGGCCACTGAAGCTTTCTTT.